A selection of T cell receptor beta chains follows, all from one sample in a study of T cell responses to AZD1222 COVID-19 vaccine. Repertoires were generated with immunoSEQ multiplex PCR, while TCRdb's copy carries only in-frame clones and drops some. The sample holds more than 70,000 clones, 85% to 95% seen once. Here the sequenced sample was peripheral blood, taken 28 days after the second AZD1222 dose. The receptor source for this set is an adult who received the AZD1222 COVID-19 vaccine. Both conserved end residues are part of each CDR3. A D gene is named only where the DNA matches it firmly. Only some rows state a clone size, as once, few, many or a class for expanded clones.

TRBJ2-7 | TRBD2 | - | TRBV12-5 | TGTGCTAGTGGTTTGGTAGGTTGCGGGAGTTCCTACGAGCAGTACTTC | CASGLVGCGSSYEQYF
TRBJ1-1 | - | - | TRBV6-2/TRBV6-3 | TGTGCCAGCAGCCCGGCAGGCGGAACTGAAGCTTTCTTT | CASSPAGGTEAFF
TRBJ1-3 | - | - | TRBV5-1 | TGCGCCAGCAGCTTGGCCGGGGGGGCATACGGAAACACCATATATTTT | CASSLAGGAYGNTIYF
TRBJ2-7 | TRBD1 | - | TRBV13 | TGTGCCAGCAGCCACAGGACAGGGGGCAGCTACGAGCAGTACTTC | CASSHRTGGSYEQYF
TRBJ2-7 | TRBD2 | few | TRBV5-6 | TGTGCCAGCAGCTACTCGGGACTAGCGGGAGGGTTCACCTACGAGCAGTACTTC | CASSYSGLAGGFTYEQYF
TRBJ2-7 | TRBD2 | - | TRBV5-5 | TGTGCCAGCAGCTTGGTATTAGCGGGAGGCTACGAGCAGTACTTC | CASSLVLAGGYEQYF
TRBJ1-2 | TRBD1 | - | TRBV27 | TGTGCCAGCAGCGACAGGGCGGGTGGCTACACCTTC | CASSDRAGGYTF
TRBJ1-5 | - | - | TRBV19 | TGTGCCAGTAGTATCGGCAGGTTCAGCAATCAGCCCCAGCATTTT | CASSIGRFSNQPQHF
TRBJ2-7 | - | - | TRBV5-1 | TGCGCCAGCAGCTTGGATTACGAGCAGTACTTC | CASSLDYEQYF
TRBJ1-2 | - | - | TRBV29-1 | TGCAGCGTCCCTGAGCCCGGGCCCCTTGATGGCTACACCTTC | CSVPEPGPLDGYTF
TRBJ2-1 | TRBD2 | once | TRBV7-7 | TGTGCTAGCAGCTTACTCCCAGCGGGGACCTACAATGAGCAGTTCTTC | CASSLLPAGTYNEQFF
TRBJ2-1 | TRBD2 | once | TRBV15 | TGTGCCACCAGCAGAGATGTAGGACTAGTGGGTGAGCAGTTCTTC | CATSRDVGLVGEQFF
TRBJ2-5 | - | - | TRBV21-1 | TGTGCCAGCAGCAAAGAAGACAGGGGGAATGAAGAGACCCAGTACTTC | CASSKEDRGNEETQYF
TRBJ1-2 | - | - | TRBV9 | TGTGCCAGCAGCCTAGCGGCCGGTAGCAACTATGGCTACACCTTC | CASSLAAGSNYGYTF
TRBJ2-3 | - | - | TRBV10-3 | TGTGCCATCAGTGGTCTAGTCGGAGATACGCAGTATTTT | CAISGLVGDTQYF
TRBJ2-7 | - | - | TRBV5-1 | TGCGCCAGCAGCTTGGGGAGCGCAGGGGACGAGCAGTACTTC | CASSLGSAGDEQYF
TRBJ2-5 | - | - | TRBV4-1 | TGCGCCAGCAGCCAAGATGTCCTACTTCGGTACCAAGAGACCCAGTACTTC | CASSQDVLLRYQETQYF
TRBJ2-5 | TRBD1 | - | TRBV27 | TGTGCCAGCAGTCCGGGACAGGGATTTGCGAAGACCCAGTACTTC | CASSPGQGFAKTQYF
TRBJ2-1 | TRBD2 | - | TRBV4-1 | TGCGCCAGCAGCTTGGAGGGCGGGAGCAATGAGCAGTTCTTC | CASSLEGGSNEQFF
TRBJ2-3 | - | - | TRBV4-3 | TGCGCCAGCAGCCAAGATAGGGGGAACCCGTATTTT | CASSQDRGNPYF
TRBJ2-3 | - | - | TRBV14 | TGTGCCAGCAGCCAAGATCGGGCGCAGTATTTT | CASSQDRAQYF
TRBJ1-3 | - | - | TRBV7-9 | TGTGCCAGCAGCTTACTAGGCCGACTTCCCGGAAACACCATATATTTT | CASSLLGRLPGNTIYF
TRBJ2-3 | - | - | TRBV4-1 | TGCGCCAGCAGCCCACATGGACGAAGCGATACGCAGTATTTT | CASSPHGRSDTQYF
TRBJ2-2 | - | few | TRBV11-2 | TGTGCCAGCAGCTTATGGCAGGCGTACACCGGGGAGCTGTTTTTT | CASSLWQAYTGELFF
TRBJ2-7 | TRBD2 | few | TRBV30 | TGTGCCTTCTCCGCGGGAGGGTCCTACGAGCAGTACTTC | CAFSAGGSYEQYF
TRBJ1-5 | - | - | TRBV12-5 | TGTGCTAGAGCGGGGTCTCAGCCCCAGCATTTT | CARAGSQPQHF
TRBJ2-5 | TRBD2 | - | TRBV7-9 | TGTGCCAGCAGCCCGGGGACTAGCGGGAGAGAGACCCAGTACTTC | CASSPGTSGRETQYF
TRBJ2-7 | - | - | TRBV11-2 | TGTGCCAGCAGCGTAGCAGGCGAGCAGTACTTC | CASSVAGEQYF
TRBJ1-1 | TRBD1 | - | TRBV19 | TGTGCCAGTGGGACAGGGGGATTCGACACTGAAGCTTTCTTT | CASGTGGFDTEAFF
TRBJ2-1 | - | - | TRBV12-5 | TGTGCTAGTCAGGGCCTCTACAATGAGCAGTTCTTC | CASQGLYNEQFF
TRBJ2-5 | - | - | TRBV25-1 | TGTGCCAGCAGTGAAGGAACAGGGATTCGGATCCAAGAGACCCAGTACTTC | CASSEGTGIRIQETQYF
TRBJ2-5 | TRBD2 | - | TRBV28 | TGTGCCAGCAGTCGTAGCGGGGAGTTGGGAAGGAAGACCCAGTACTTC | CASSRSGELGRKTQYF
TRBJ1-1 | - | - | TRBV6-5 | TGTGCCAGCGGGGCCGGTCTTAGCACTGAAGCTTTCTTT | CASGAGLSTEAFF
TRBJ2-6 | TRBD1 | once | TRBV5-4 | TGTGCCAGCAGCTTGGAGTGGACAGGGGGCGCGGGAGGGGCCAACGTCCTGACTTTC | CASSLEWTGGAGGANVLTF
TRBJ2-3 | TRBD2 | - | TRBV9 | TGTGCCAGCAGCGTACTAGCGGGAGAGTCCACAGATACGCAGTATTTT | CASSVLAGESTDTQYF
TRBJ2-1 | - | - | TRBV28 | TGTGCCAGCGACTTGGTTGGGGCGGGTGAGCAGTTCTTC | CASDLVGAGEQFF
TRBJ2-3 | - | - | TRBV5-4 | TGTGCCAGCAGCTTAATGTCTTCTGGCACAGATACGCAGTATTTT | CASSLMSSGTDTQYF
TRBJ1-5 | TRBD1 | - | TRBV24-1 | TGTGCCACCAGACAGGGGGAAGGACAGCCCCAGCATTTT | CATRQGEGQPQHF
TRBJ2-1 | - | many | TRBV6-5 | TGTGCCAGCCACACTAGCCGTGAGACGGATGAGCAGTTCTTC | CASHTSRETDEQFF
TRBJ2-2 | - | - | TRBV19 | TGTGCCACCGTGGCTAGGCGGGTGTACACCGGGGAGCTGTTTTTT | CATVARRVYTGELFF
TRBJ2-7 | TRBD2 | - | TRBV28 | TGTGCCAGCATCGCCGGGGGGGACTTATCTTCCTACGAGCAGTACTTC | CASIAGGDLSSYEQYF
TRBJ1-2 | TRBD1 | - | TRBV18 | TGTGCCAGCTCACCAGTGGGACAGAAACTCTTTAACTATGGCTACACCTTC | CASSPVGQKLFNYGYTF
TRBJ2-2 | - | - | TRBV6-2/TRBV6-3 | TGTGCCAGCAGTTACAGTGTCACTACCGGGGAGCTGTTTTTT | CASSYSVTTGELFF
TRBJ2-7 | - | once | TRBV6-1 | TGTGCCAGCAGTGAAGGGGGAGAGGGGTCCTACGAGCAGTACTTC | CASSEGGEGSYEQYF
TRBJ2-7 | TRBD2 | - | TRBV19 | TGTGCCTCCAGTTGGGCTAGCGGTTCCTACGAGCAGTACTTC | CASSWASGSYEQYF